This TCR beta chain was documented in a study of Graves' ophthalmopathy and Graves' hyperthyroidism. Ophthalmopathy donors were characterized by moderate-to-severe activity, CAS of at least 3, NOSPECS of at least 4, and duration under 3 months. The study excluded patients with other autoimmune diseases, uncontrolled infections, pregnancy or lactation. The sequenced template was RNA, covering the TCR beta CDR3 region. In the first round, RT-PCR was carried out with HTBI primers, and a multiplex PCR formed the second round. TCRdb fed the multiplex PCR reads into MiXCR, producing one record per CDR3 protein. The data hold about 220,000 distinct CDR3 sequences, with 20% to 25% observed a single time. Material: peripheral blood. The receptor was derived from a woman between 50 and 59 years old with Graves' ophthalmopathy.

The CDR3 nucleotides read TGTGCCACCAGCACCAAATGGACAGTAGGGGTTGAGGGCTACACCTTC. Protein sequence: CATSTKWTVGVEGYTF. The chain joins TRBV15 to TRBJ1-2; possible D gene TRBD1, 6 bases. Germline values: CDR1 LNHNV, CDR2 YYDKDF (reference sequence). Between the trimmed V and J ends, which lost 4 bases and 8 bases, there was a span of 23 bases. The CDR3 runs to 16 residues.